The 5 T cell receptor beta chains presented below share a single source sample, sequenced in a study of cytomegalovirus exposure and HLA in healthy donors. PCR primers comprised 60 Vbeta and 13 Jbeta primers. TCRdb keeps only in-frame clones here, not all; method: immunoSEQ multiplex PCR. The sample holds some 180,000 clones, approximately 77% seen once. Input material: PBMCs. These receptors all stem from a man aged 35 to 55 in good health and CMV-seropositive.

This chain uses TRBV10-3 with TRBJ2-2; tentative D call: TRBD2 (5 bases). Germline CDR1 reads ENHRY; CDR2 reads SYGVKD. The CDR3 contains 15 residues. The V gene lost 8 bases and the J gene lost 0 bases, with 13 bases spanning the gap. CDR3 protein: CAIAGRLPNTGELFF. CDR3 sequence (DNA): TGTGCCATCGCGGGCCGCCTCCCGAACACCGGGGAGCTGTTTTTT.

This chain joins TRBV10-2 and TRBJ1-1, with TRBD1 matching over 7 bases. V shed 6 bases, J shed 2 bases, and the junction held 6 bases outside the gene matches. In germline, CDR1 is WSHSY, CDR2 SAAADI. This CDR3 comprises 14 residues. Written as DNA, the CDR3 is TGCGCCAGCAGCCCGGACAGGAGAAACACTGAAGCTTTCTTT. Its protein product is CASSPDRRNTEAFF.

The chain carries TRBV5-4 and TRBJ1-1, with TRBD1 identical over 9 bases. Looked up from germline, CDR1 is SGHNT and CDR2 is YYREEE (reference sequence). This CDR3 has 17 residues. V shed 4 bases, J shed 1 base, and the junction held 11 bases outside the gene matches. CDR3 region: CASSPGWGQGPNTEAFF. CDR3 nucleotides: TGTGCCAGCAGCCCTGGTTGGGGACAGGGACCGAACACTGAAGCTTTCTTT.

The chain joins TRBV4-1 to TRBJ2-3; D call uncertain. Germline V gives CDR1 MGHRA, CDR2 YSYEKL. The CDR3 consists of 16 residues. Trimming stripped 1 base from V and 2 bases from J, with 13 bases between. In DNA, the CDR3 is TGCGCCAGCAGCCAAGTTGGCGCTAGGCACACAGATACGCAGTATTTT. Encoded protein: CASSQVGARHTDTQYF.

The chain uses TRBV4-1 and TRBJ1-2, with 9 bases aligning to TRBD1. This CDR3 has 16 amino acids. After removal of 2 bases from V and 0 bases from J, the junction contained 4 bases not matched to a gene. The V gene's germline CDR1 is MGHRA and CDR2 YSYEKL. CDR3 DNA: TGCGCCAGCAGCCAAATACAGGGGGCTTCTAACTATGGCTACACCTTC. It yields the protein CASSQIQGASNYGYTF.